This T cell receptor (beta chain) was identified during a study of cytomegalovirus exposure and HLA in healthy donors. Study conclusions and caveats: Cytomegalovirus-associated TCR beta chains were listed, numbering over 150. Immune exposure was documented only through CMV serostatus.

13 Jbeta primers and 60 Vbeta primers were used for the PCR. Original analysis: Approximately 9.9 million of 70 million to 80 million unique TCR beta chains were shared, per a later count. Measured with immunoSEQ multiplex PCR; TCRdb has only the in-frame clones, and not every one. The DNA gave D and trimming, while V, J and clone size come from that table. Here the sample spans around 97,000 clones, around 10% being singletons. With regard to this clone: Its antigen is undetermined.

Per the germline V gene, CDR1 is PRHDT and CDR2 is FYEKMQ (reference sequence). V lost 3 bases, J lost 4 bases, and 16 bases lay in between. The CDR3 extends over 15 amino acids. The sequenced sample was PBMCs. The sequence derives from a man in his fifties in good health and CMV-seropositive. The chain employs TRBV13 and TRBJ2-7; TRBD2 is a possible D gene (6 bases). The CDR3 region has the DNA TGTGCCAGCAGCTTCGGTGGAGGGAGGATTTACGAGCAGTACTTC. Protein: CASSFGGGRIYEQYF. The whole variable domain, filled in from reference TRBV13 and TRBJ2-7, reads AAGVIQSPRHLIKEKRETATLKCYPIPRHDTVYWYQQGPGQDPQFLISFYEKMQSDKGSIPDRFSAQQFSDYHSELNMSSLELGDSALYFCASSFGGGRIYEQYFGPGTRLTVT.